Following are 8 T cell receptor beta chains from one sample sequenced in a study of cytomegalovirus exposure and HLA in healthy donors. Both 60 Vbeta primers and 13 Jbeta primers went into the PCR. Produced via immunoSEQ multiplex PCR; TCRdb's table is partial and in-frame only. Of some 97,000 clones in the sample, around three quarters are singletons; the top ten hold about 4%. What was sequenced was PBMCs. The receptor set was obtained from a female donor in good health and CMV-seropositive.

The chain uses TRBV19 and TRBJ2-1; 7 bases align to TRBD1. The V gene's germline CDR1 is LNHDA and CDR2 SQIVND (reference sequence). CDR3 size: 13 residues. Trimming at V came to 3 bases and at J to 14 bases, leaving 10 bases not matched to a gene. In DNA form, the CDR3 reads TGTGCCAGTAGTATCGTTAGGACAGGTCGGAAGTTCTTC. Residues: CASSIVRTGRKFF.

With respect to this clone: Relative to the germline gene, one junction end is altered; a read error may explain this. The V call is TRBV2, the J call TRBJ1-5; D gene ambiguous. This CDR3 region has 13 residues. Looked up from germline, CDR1 is SNHLY and CDR2 is FYNNEI. The CDR3 DNA reads TGTGCCAGCAGCGAAGAGCCCAATCAGCCCCAGCATTTT. Amino acid sequence: CASSEEPNQPQHF.

The gene calls are TRBV2 and TRBJ2-7; 7 bases are shared with TRBD1. Per the germline V gene, CDR1 is SNHLY and CDR2 is FYNNEI. The V and J ends lost 6 bases and 3 bases, in that order; junction bases with no gene match: 8. The CDR3 is 14 residues long. The CDR3 loop reads CASRAGTAIYEQYF. Here the CDR3 DNA reads TGTGCCAGCAGGGCCGGGACAGCGATCTACGAGCAGTACTTC.

This chain connects TRBV7-9 to TRBJ1-5; D uncertain. V lost 2 bases and J lost 6, with 8 bases in between. Germline CDR1 SEHNR, CDR2 FQNEAQ (reference sequence). This CDR3 spans 13 amino acids. The CDR3 sequence is CASSLNEGQPQHF. Written as DNA, the CDR3 is TGTGCCAGCAGCTTAAATGAGGGTCAGCCCCAGCATTTT.

This chain links TRBV6-1 with TRBJ2-5; a possible D gene is TRBD2 (5 bases). V dropped 6 bases and J dropped 5 bases, with 7 bases sitting between them. The CDR3 sequence is 11 residues long. The germline V gene encodes CDR1 MNHNS and CDR2 SASEGT. CDR3 residues: CASSPGETQYF. The CDR3 nucleotides are TGTGCCAGCAGCCCGGGGGAGACCCAGTACTTC.

V gene TRBV27 combines with J gene TRBJ2-7; 9 bases line up with TRBD1. The CDR3 is made up of 14 amino acids. The V and J ends lost 5 bases and 7 bases, in that order; junction bases with no gene match: 9. The germline CDR1 and CDR2 sequences are MNHEY and SMNVEV (reference sequence). The DNA for the CDR3 is TGTGCCAGCAGTCCATCACAGGGGGCGCGGGAGCAGTACTTC. This gives the protein CASSPSQGAREQYF.

The chain is built from TRBV30 and TRBJ2-7; TRBD2 aligns across 11 bases. The CDR3 sequence is 18 residues long. The V and J ends lost 1 base and 2 bases, in that order; junction bases with no gene match: 13. Germline CDR1 and CDR2: GTSNPN and SVGIG (reference sequence). Here the CDR3 reads CAWSGHPGLAGRAYEQYF. The DNA for the CDR3 is TGTGCCTGGAGTGGTCACCCCGGACTAGCGGGTCGGGCCTACGAGCAGTACTTC.

The chain carries TRBV6-5 and TRBJ1-6; TRBD1 matches at 9 bases. The germline CDR1 and CDR2 sequences are MNHEY and SVGAGI. This CDR3 is 15 amino acids long. The V segment lost 6 bases and the J segment 7 bases; nucleotides outside the gene matches: 7. The CDR3 sequence is CASRPGQGLNSPLHF. The DNA of the CDR3 is TGTGCCAGCAGGCCGGGACAGGGACTCAATTCACCCCTCCACTTT.